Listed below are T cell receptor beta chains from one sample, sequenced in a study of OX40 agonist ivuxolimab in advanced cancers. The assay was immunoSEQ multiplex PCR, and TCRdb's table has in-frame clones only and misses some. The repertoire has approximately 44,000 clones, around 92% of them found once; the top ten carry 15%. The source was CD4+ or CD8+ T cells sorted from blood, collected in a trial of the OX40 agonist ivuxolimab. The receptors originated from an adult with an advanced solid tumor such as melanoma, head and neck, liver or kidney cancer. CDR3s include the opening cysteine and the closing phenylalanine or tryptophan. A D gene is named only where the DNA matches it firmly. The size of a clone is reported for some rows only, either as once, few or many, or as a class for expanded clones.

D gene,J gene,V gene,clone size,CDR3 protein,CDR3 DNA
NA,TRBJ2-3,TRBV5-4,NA,CASSYIDTQYF,TGTGCCAGCAGCTACATAGATACGCAGTATTTT
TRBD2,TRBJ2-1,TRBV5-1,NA,CASSLVYSGSMNEQFF,TGCGCCAGCAGCTTGGTCTATAGCGGGAGCATGAATGAGCAGTTCTTC
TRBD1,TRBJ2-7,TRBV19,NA,CASSIRQGVYEQYF,TGTGCCAGTAGTATCAGACAGGGGGTCTACGAGCAGTACTTC
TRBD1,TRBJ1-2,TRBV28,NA,CASSFIGTGNYGYTF,TGTGCCAGCAGTTTCATCGGGACAGGAAACTATGGCTACACCTTC
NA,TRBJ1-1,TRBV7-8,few,CASSTRRTPNTEAFF,TGTGCCAGCAGCACAAGGCGGACACCCAACACTGAAGCTTTCTTT
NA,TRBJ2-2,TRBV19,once,CASSIAVAGELFF,TGTGCCAGTAGTATAGCTGTTGCCGGGGAGCTGTTTTTT
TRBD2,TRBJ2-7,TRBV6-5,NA,CASSSPFSGMRCEQYF,TGTGCCAGCAGTTCCCCATTTAGCGGGATGAGGTGCGAGCAGTACTTC
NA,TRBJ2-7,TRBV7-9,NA,CASSASSYEQYF,TGTGCCAGCAGCGCTAGCTCCTACGAGCAGTACTTC
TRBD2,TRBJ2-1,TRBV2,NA,CASSERLAGLYNEQFF,TGTGCCAGCAGCGAACGACTAGCGGGTCTCTACAATGAGCAGTTCTTC
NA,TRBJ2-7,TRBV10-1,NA,CASSEGRVSSYEQYF,TGCGCCAGCAGTGAGGGCAGGGTGAGCTCCTACGAGCAGTACTTC
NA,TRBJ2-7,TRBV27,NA,CASSLPRGEQYF,TGTGCCAGCAGTTTGCCCCGCGGCGAGCAGTACTTC
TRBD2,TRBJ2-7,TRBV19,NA,CASSILSTSDEQYF,TGTGCCAGTAGTATCCTCTCCACTAGCGATGAGCAGTACTTC
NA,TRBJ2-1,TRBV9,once,CASSASGWSYNEQFF,TGTGCCAGCAGCGCCTCAGGGTGGTCCTACAATGAGCAGTTCTTC
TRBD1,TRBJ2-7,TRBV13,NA,CASSLTGTGSEEQYF,TGTGCCAGCAGCTTGACCGGGACAGGGTCAGAAGAGCAGTACTTC
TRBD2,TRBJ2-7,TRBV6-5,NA,CASSLGTSGEQYF,TGTGCCAGCAGCCTGGGGACTAGCGGGGAGCAGTACTTC
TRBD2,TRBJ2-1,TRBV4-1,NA,CASSQDSTGTSVYNEQFF,TGCGCCAGCAGCCAAGACTCGACCGGGACTAGCGTCTACAATGAGCAGTTCTTC
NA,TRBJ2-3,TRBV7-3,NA,CASSISGGSRDTQYF,TGTGCCAGCAGCATAAGTGGGGGGAGCAGAGATACGCAGTATTTT
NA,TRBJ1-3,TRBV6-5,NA,CASSPVGIGNTIYF,TGTGCCAGCAGCCCCGTAGGGATTGGAAACACCATATATTTT
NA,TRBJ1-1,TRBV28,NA,CASSRDGLEAFF,TGTGCCAGCAGCCGGGACGGACTAGAAGCTTTCTTT
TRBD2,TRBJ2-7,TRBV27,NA,CASKAAGGNEQYF,TGTGCCAGCAAGGCGGCGGGAGGGAACGAGCAGTACTTC
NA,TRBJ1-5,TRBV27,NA,CASSLWGGSNQPQHF,TGTGCCAGCAGTTTATGGGGGGGGTCCAATCAGCCCCAGCATTTT
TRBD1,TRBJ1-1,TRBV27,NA,CASRPTGGGQNTEAFF,TGTGCCAGCAGGCCAACAGGGGGCGGTCAGAACACTGAAGCTTTCTTT
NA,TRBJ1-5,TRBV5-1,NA,CASSTEGSGPQHF,TGCGCCAGCAGCACGGAGGGTTCAGGGCCCCAGCATTTT
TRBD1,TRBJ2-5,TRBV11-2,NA,CASSKLSQGDGWDETQYF,TGTGCCAGCAGCAAGCTCAGTCAGGGGGACGGATGGGACGAGACCCAGTACTTC
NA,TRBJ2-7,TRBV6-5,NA,CASSYSRTAVTDF,TGTGCCAGCAGTTACTCTAGAACAGCGGTTACTGACTTC
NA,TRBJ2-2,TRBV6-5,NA,CASSLGGSGELFF,TGTGCCAGCTCTCTAGGAGGATCCGGGGAGCTGTTTTTT
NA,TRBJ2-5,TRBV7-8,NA,CASRVVYQETQYF,TGTGCCAGCAGGGTGGTGTACCAAGAGACCCAGTACTTC
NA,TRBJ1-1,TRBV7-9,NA,CASSLGGDGSTFF,TGTGCCAGCAGCTTAGGGGGAGACGGCTCGACCTTCTTT
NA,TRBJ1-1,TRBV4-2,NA,CASSPGRNLEEAFF,TGTGCCAGCAGCCCTGGACGGAATCTCGAGGAAGCTTTCTTT
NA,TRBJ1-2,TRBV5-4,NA,CASSPRPDKFYGYTF,TGTGCCAGCAGCCCACGTCCGGACAAATTCTATGGCTACACCTTC
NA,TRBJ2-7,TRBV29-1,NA,CSAKTAVYEQYF,TGCAGCGCAAAAACAGCGGTTTACGAGCAGTACTTC
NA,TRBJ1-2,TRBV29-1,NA,CSVGEAGDYYGYTF,TGCAGCGTGGGGGAGGCAGGGGATTACTATGGCTACACCTTC
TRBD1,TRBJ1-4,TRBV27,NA,CASSSGQGNEKLFF,TGTGCCAGCAGTTCGGGACAGGGTAATGAAAAACTGTTTTTT
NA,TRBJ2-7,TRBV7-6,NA,CASSLEGASSYEQYF,TGTGCCAGCAGCTTAGAAGGCGCCAGTTCCTACGAGCAGTACTTC
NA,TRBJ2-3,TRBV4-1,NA,CASSQEDRDTDTQYF,TGCGCCAGCAGCCAAGAAGACCGGGACACAGATACGCAGTATTTT
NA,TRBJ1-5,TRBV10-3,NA,CAIRGLYTFYTMPQHF,TGTGCCATCAGGGGGCTTTACACCTTTTACACCATGCCCCAGCATTTT
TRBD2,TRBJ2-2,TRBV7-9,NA,CASSKLAGGNTGELFF,TGTGCCAGCAGCAAACTAGCGGGAGGAAACACCGGGGAGCTGTTTTTT
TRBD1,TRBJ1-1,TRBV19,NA,CASRQGYMAFF,TGTGCCAGTCGACAGGGGTATATGGCTTTCTTT
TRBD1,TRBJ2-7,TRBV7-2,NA,CASSSYGRDRGYEQYF,TGTGCCAGCAGCTCGTATGGTCGGGACAGGGGCTACGAGCAGTACTTC
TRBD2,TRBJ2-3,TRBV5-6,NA,CASSLGTSGMDTQYF,TGTGCCAGCAGCTTAGGGACTAGCGGGATGGATACGCAGTATTTT
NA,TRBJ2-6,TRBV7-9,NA,CASSLAAGPSGANVLTF,TGTGCCAGCAGCTTAGCGGCCGGACCCTCTGGGGCCAACGTCCTGACTTTC
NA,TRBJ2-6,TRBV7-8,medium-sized,CASRAGVLTMTHSGANVLTF,TGTGCCAGCAGGGCAGGGGTTTTGACCATGACCCACTCTGGGGCCAACGTCCTGACTTTC
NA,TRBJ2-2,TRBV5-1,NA,CASKRPGQNTGELFF,TGCGCCAGCAAAAGACCGGGACAGAACACCGGGGAGCTGTTTTTT
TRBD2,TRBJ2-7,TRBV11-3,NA,CASSLVWGGSYEQYF,TGTGCCAGCAGCTTAGTTTGGGGGGGCTCCTACGAGCAGTACTTC
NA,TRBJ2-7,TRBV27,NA,CASSLRSYEQYF,TGTGCCAGCAGTTTAAGGTCCTACGAGCAGTACTTC
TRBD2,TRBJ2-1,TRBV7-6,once,CASSLAGGYYNEQFF,TGTGCCAGCTCACTAGCGGGAGGCTATTACAATGAGCAGTTCTTC
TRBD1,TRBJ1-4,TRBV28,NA,CASSFVLQGVNEKLFF,TGTGCCAGCAGTTTCGTCCTACAGGGGGTTAATGAAAAACTGTTTTTT
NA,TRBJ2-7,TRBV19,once,CASSQTGTYFYEQYF,TGTGCCAGTAGCCAGACGGGAACCTACTTCTACGAGCAGTACTTC
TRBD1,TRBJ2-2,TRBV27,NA,CASSYGTGYTGELFF,TGTGCCAGCAGCTACGGGACAGGGTACACCGGGGAGCTGTTTTTT
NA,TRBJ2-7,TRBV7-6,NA,CASSLYVQYEQYF,TGTGCCAGCAGCTTATACGTTCAGTACGAGCAGTACTTC
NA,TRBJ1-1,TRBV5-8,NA,CASSYSQGLEAFF,TGTGCCAGCAGCTACTCCCAAGGACTAGAAGCTTTCTTT
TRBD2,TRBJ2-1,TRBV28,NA,CASSLGLAAYNEQFF,TGTGCCAGCAGTTTGGGACTAGCGGCTTACAATGAGCAGTTCTTC
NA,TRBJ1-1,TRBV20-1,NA,CSAGGNTEAFF,TGCAGTGCTGGGGGGAACACTGAAGCTTTCTTT
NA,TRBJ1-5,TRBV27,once,CASSLFAGNQPQHF,TGTGCCAGCAGTTTATTTGCGGGCAATCAGCCCCAGCATTTT
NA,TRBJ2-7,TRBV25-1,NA,CASSGQGDVYEQYF,TGTGCCAGCTCCGGGCAAGGGGATGTTTACGAGCAGTACTTC
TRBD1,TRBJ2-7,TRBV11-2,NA,CASSPNDRAEQYF,TGTGCCAGCAGCCCTAACGACAGGGCCGAGCAGTACTTC
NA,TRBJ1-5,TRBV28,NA,CASSSLQGSNQPQHF,TGTGCCAGCAGTTCCCTACAGGGTAGCAATCAGCCCCAGCATTTT
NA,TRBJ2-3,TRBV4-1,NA,CASSQFATSTDTQYF,TGCGCCAGCAGCCAATTCGCGACTAGCACAGATACGCAGTATTTT